Reported below is one T cell receptor (beta chain). One junction end disagrees with the germline gene, perhaps due to a read error. From germline, CDR1 is SNHLY and CDR2 FYNNEI. There are 8 residues in the CDR3. Residents of approximately 25 US areas, aged roughly 18 to 90 years, made up the participants. The entry originates in a study of blood T cell repertoires in COVID-19. Background on the study: Both acute and convalescent COVID-19 samples were obtained from the United States, Italy and Spain. PBMCs, B-cell-depleted T cells, or T cells were the source of the cDNA or gDNA that made up the material.

Clones were sequenced by immunoSEQ multiplex PCR, and TCRdb holds only the in-frame ones, with some missing. The data show about 220,000 clones, roughly 86% seen once. Sequenced sample: PBMCs or T cells enriched from blood (not recorded which). This rearrangement joins TRBV2 to TRBJ1-5; D not resolved. This TCR was recovered from a woman between 25 and 40 years old with acute COVID-19. CDR3 protein: CYNQPQHF. The DNA for the CDR3 is TGCTACAATCAGCCCCAGCATTTT.